These 23 T cell receptor beta chains came from one sample sequenced in a study of blood T cell repertoires in COVID-19 (dated by TCRdb to the early 2020s). The library was produced with the immunoSEQ multiplex PCR assay. The table comes from immuneACCESS by way of TCRdb, which keeps in-frame sequences with V and J called. Part of the clones is missing from these tables; in studies checked, under half for an unresolved V gene and the rest for unknown reasons. In this sample the table shows about 59,000 clones, 81% of which occur a single time. Of the sample, roughly 28% is held by the ten largest clones. Material for sequencing was peripheral blood. All receptors come from an elderly woman with active or convalescent COVID-19.

The chain is built from TRBV7-7 and TRBJ2-6; no clear D. There are 17 residues in the CDR3. Trimming shortened V by 1 base and J by 0 bases, and 10 bases separated the two germline ends. The germline V gene encodes CDR1 SSHAT and CDR2 FNYEAQ (reference sequence). CDR3 in DNA: TGTGCCAGCAGCTTAGGAGAGCCATTCTCTGGGGCCAACGTCCTGACTTTC. Amino acids: CASSLGEPFSGANVLTF.

The chain has TRBV3-1 (or the pseudogene TRBV3-2) and TRBJ2-1; 9 nucleotides align to TRBD2. This CDR3 contains 14 residues. Trimming removed 0 bases from V and 8 bases from J; junction bases left unmatched: 2. Germline CDR1 is LGHDT and CDR2 is YNNKEL (reference sequence). This chain's CDR3 is CASSQEASGDEQFF. In DNA form, the CDR3 reads TGTGCCAGCAGCCAAGAGGCTAGCGGGGATGAGCAGTTCTTC.

This chain uses TRBV5-5 with TRBJ1-5; a weak D match, TRBD1 (6 bases). In germline, CDR1 is SGHKS, CDR2 YYEKEE (reference sequence). Trimming took off 2 bases at V and 2 bases at J, with 8 bases between the two ends. The CDR3 contains 14 residues. CDR3 protein: CASSLQGGNQPQHF. In DNA, the CDR3 is TGTGCCAGCAGCTTACAGGGCGGCAATCAGCCCCAGCATTTT.

The chain combines TRBV7-6 with TRBJ1-6; 7 positions match TRBD1. The V segment lost 4 bases and the J segment 5 bases; nucleotides outside the gene matches: 5. The V gene's germline CDR1 is SGHVS and CDR2 FNYEAQ. CDR3 length equals 15 residues. The CDR3 nucleotides are TGTGCCAGCAGCTCCGGGACAGCCCATAATTCACCCCTCCACTTT. It encodes CASSSGTAHNSPLHF.

This rearrangement joins TRBV7-3 to TRBJ2-5, with 9 nucleotides matching TRBD1. Unmatched junction bases numbered 5, after V lost 5 bases and J lost 1 base. CDR1 and CDR2 from the germline V gene are SGHTA and FQGTGA. The CDR3 runs to 15 residues. The CDR3 DNA is TGTGCCAGCAGCCGCGGGACAGGGTTCCAAGAGACCCAGTACTTC. It specifies CASSRGTGFQETQYF.

There are a few counts of this clone. The chain combines TRBV11-3 with TRBJ2-3; TRBD2 matches at 11 bases. The CDR3 has 17 amino acids. The V gene end was trimmed by 5 bases and the J gene end by 0 bases; junction bases not matched to a gene: 7. Per the germline V gene, CDR1 is SGHNT and CDR2 is YENEEA. The CDR3 DNA reads as TGTGCCAGCAGCCCGGGGGCTAGCGGGGGGAGCACAGATACGCAGTATTTT. Its protein is CASSPGASGGSTDTQYF. Full variable domain (outside the CDR3, taken from reference TRBV11-3 and TRBJ2-3): EAGVVQSPRYKIIEKKQPVAFWCNPISGHNTLYWYLQNLGQGPELLIRYENEEAVDDSQLPKDRFSAERLKGVDSTLKIQPAELGDSAVYLCASSPGASGGSTDTQYFGPGTRLTVL.

The V and J genes are TRBV5-8 and TRBJ2-2; TRBD2 is a possible D gene (5 bases). Looked up from germline, CDR1 is SGHTS and CDR2 is YDEGEE. The germline V and J ends were trimmed by 5 bases and 5 bases, with 16 bases remaining between them. CDR3 length: 15 amino acids. CDR3 protein: CASRLWGEGTGELFF. In DNA, the CDR3 is TGTGCCAGCAGGCTTTGGGGAGAAGGGACCGGGGAGCTGTTTTTT.

The chain recombines TRBV5-4 with TRBJ1-1, with D maybe TRBD1 (6 bases). CDR3 length equals 14 residues. The V end was cut by 4 bases, the J end by 2 bases, with 12 bases between. In germline, CDR1 is SGHNT, CDR2 YYREEE (reference sequence). The CDR3 DNA reads TGTGCCAGCAGCGTTACAGGGTCAAACACTGAAGCTTTCTTT. Residues: CASSVTGSNTEAFF.

The chain uses TRBV9 and TRBJ2-1; 8 nucleotides line up with TRBD1. Germline loops: CDR1 SGDLS, CDR2 YYNGEE. Trimming at V came to 0 bases and at J to 7 bases, leaving 9 bases not matched to a gene. The CDR3 covers 16 residues. CDR3 in DNA: TGTGCCAGCAGCGTAGGGAGATCCGGGACAGGTAATGAGCAGTTCTTC. As protein: CASSVGRSGTGNEQFF.

This chain joins TRBV11-2 and TRBJ1-1; maybe TRBD1 (5 bases). The CDR3 runs to 15 residues. Trimming removed 2 bases at V and 5 bases at J, with 15 bases between. Germline lookup yields CDR1 SGHAT and CDR2 FQNNGV. CDR3 in amino acids: CASSLRLGVGTEAFF. The CDR3 DNA follows: TGTGCCAGCAGCTTAAGGTTAGGGGTCGGGACTGAAGCTTTCTTT.

This chain joins TRBV4-1 and TRBJ2-7; 7 nucleotides line up with TRBD1. This CDR3 contains 11 residues. Germline trimming cut 8 bases from V and 3 bases from J; bases unmatched to any gene: 1. Germline V lookup: CDR1 MGHRA, CDR2 YSYEKL. The CDR3 DNA reads TGCGCCAGCGGGGACAGCTACGAGCAGTACTTC. This gives the protein CASGDSYEQYF.

The chain carries TRBV29-1 and TRBJ2-5, with 7 bases that match TRBD1. Germline CDR1 reads SQVTM; CDR2 reads ANQGSEA. The CDR3 is made up of 15 amino acids. CDR3 amino acids: CRRVRTGTFQETQYF. The CDR3 DNA is TGCAGGAGAGTAAGGACAGGCACTTTCCAAGAGACCCAGTACTTC.

This clone was counted once. The chain is built from TRBV7-2 and TRBJ2-5; TRBD2 matches at 12 bases. The CDR3 contains 15 residues. CDR1 and CDR2 from the germline V gene are SGHTA and FQGNSA. The V and J ends lost 2 bases and 5 bases, in that order; junction bases with no gene match: 3. The CDR3 bases are TGTGCCAGCAGCTTAACTAGCGGGGGGTGGGAGACCCAGTACTTC. Translating gives CASSLTSGGWETQYF.

This clone has only one observation. The rearrangement links TRBV14 to TRBJ2-7, with D possibly being TRBD2 (5 bases). CDR3 length: 14 amino acids. Germline CDR1 reads SGHDN; CDR2 reads FVKESK. Trimming shortened V by 6 bases and J by 2 bases, and 14 bases separated the two germline ends. CDR3 DNA: TGTGCCAGCAGGGACGGAGGATTCCCCTACGAGCAGTACTTC. Translating gives CASRDGGFPYEQYF.

The rearrangement links TRBV11-3 to TRBJ2-3, with a possible D match to TRBD1 (5 bases). Trimming pared 1 base from V and 3 bases from J, leaving 14 bases between. The CDR3 runs 16 residues. CDR1 is SGHNT, CDR2 YENEEA, per germline. CDR3: CASSLGGLTITDTQYF. CDR3 nucleotides: TGTGCCAGCAGCTTAGGGGGCCTCACCATAACAGATACGCAGTATTTT.

The chain recombines TRBV2 with TRBJ2-3, with TRBD2 matching 7 bases. V gave up 8 bases and J gave up 1 base; unmatched junction bases: 9. This CDR3 contains 15 residues. Germline CDR1 is SNHLY and CDR2 is FYNNEI. DNA of the CDR3: TGTGCCAGCTCCAGACTAGCCGCTGGCACAGATACGCAGTATTTT. The encoded protein is CASSRLAAGTDTQYF. The whole variable domain, remainder taken from reference TRBV2 and TRBJ2-3, is EPEVTQTPSHQVTQMGQEVILRCVPISNHLYFYWYRQILGQKVEFLVSFYNNEISEKSEIFDDQFSVERPDGSNFTLKIRSTKLEDSAMYFCASSRLAAGTDTQYFGPGTRLTVL.

This chain connects TRBV5-1 to TRBJ1-1; D may be TRBD1 (6 bases). This CDR3 has 15 amino acids. The V end was cut by 4 bases, the J end by 0 bases, with 13 bases between. From germline, CDR1 is SGHRS and CDR2 YFSETQ. Here the CDR3 reads CASSNRQDLNTEAFF. DNA for the CDR3: TGCGCCAGCAGCAATCGACAGGACTTGAACACTGAAGCTTTCTTT.

The chain combines TRBV28 with TRBJ1-5; 9 nucleotides match TRBD1. Germline CDR1 MDHEN, CDR2 SYDVKM. The CDR3 consists of 14 residues. V lost 6 bases and J lost 7; bases outside the gene matches: 7. The CDR3 DNA reads as TGTGCCAGCAGCGACCCGACAGGGGGACAGCCCCAGCATTTT. Translating gives CASSDPTGGQPQHF.

The rearrangement links TRBV7-2 to TRBJ1-1; no clear D gene. Between the trimmed V and J ends, which lost 5 bases and 1 base, there was a span of 8 bases. This CDR3 is built from 13 residues. Germline V CDR1 and CDR2: SGHTA, FQGNSA. The CDR3, as DNA: TGTGCCAGCAGCCCTCAGGCGAACACTGAAGCTTTCTTT. It yields the protein CASSPQANTEAFF.

V and J are TRBV7-9 and TRBJ2-2, with 11 bases fitting TRBD1. Germline V gives CDR1 SEHNR, CDR2 FQNEAQ (reference sequence). The length of the CDR3 is 15 residues. The ends lost 3 bases at V and 5 bases at J; junction bases unmatched: 2. Here the CDR3 DNA reads TGTGCCAGCAGCTTCGGGACAGGGGGAACCGGGGAGCTGTTTTTT. Translating gives CASSFGTGGTGELFF.

The chain has TRBV5-1 and TRBJ2-2; 8 bases match TRBD2. J was trimmed by 4 bases and V by 1 base; bases with no gene match: 3. Germline assignment: CDR1 SGHRS and CDR2 YFSETQ. The length of the CDR3 is 15 residues. In DNA, the CDR3 is TGCGCCAGCAGCTTGCCGCTAGCGGGCACCGGGGAGCTGTTTTTT. Translation gives CASSLPLAGTGELFF.

This clone was found a few times. The chain has TRBV11-2 and TRBJ2-3, with 8 bases that match TRBD2. Germline CDR1 reads SGHAT; CDR2 reads FQNNGV. There are 15 residues in the CDR3. V dropped 7 bases and J dropped 3; count of bases not matched to a gene: 9. The CDR3 sequence: CASIATAGATDTQYF. The CDR3 nucleotides read TGTGCCAGCATCGCCACAGCGGGGGCTACAGATACGCAGTATTTT.

In its sample, this clone was seen once. This sequence joins TRBV6-4 and TRBJ2-5; the D is unclear. The germline CDR1 and CDR2 sequences are MRHNA and SNTAGT. The length of the CDR3 is 13 residues. Trimming shortened V by 2 bases and J by 4 bases, and 8 bases separated the two germline ends. The CDR3 loop is CASSDNSGETQYF. CDR3 nucleotides: TGTGCCAGCAGTGACAATTCGGGAGAGACCCAGTACTTC.